This paragraph reports one T cell receptor beta chain. What it binds is not known. Germline loops: CDR1 SGHTS, CDR2 YDEGEE. CDR3 length: 15 amino acids. V lost 4 bases to trimming and J lost 8 bases; unmatched junction nucleotides: 8. This sample was included in a study of cytomegalovirus exposure and HLA in healthy donors. For the study at large: The 90 to 150 validation repertoires, a later analysis reported, used the same platform as the roughly 730 repertoires from the first cohort.

Repertoires were generated with immunoSEQ multiplex PCR, while TCRdb's copy carries only in-frame clones and drops some. This table has some 140,000 clones, roughly 86% appearing once. Findings and limits, study-wide: Cytomegalovirus-associated TCR beta chains were listed, numbering some 170. As confirmed in vitro, three CMV-associated chains were specific for CMV antigens.

This receptor was taken from a woman aged 25 to 45 in good health and CMV-seronegative. Sequencing was performed on PBMCs. V gene TRBV5-8 combines with J gene TRBJ1-6, with 8 bases identical to TRBD1. The CDR3 spells CASSRWTGKDSPLHF. The CDR3 nucleotides read TGTGCCAGCAGCCGATGGACAGGGAAAGATTCACCCCTCCACTTT.